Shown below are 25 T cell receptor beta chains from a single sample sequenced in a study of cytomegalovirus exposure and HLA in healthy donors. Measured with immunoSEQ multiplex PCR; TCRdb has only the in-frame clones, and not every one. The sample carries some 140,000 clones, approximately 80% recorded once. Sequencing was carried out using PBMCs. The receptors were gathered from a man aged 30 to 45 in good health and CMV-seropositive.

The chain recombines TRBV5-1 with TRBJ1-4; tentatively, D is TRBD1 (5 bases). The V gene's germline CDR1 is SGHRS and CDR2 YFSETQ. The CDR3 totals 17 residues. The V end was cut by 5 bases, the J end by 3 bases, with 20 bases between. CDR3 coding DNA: TGCGCCAGCAGGAAGGGGCAGGCCCTCTCGGCTAATGAAAAACTGTTTTTT. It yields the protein CASRKGQALSANEKLFF.

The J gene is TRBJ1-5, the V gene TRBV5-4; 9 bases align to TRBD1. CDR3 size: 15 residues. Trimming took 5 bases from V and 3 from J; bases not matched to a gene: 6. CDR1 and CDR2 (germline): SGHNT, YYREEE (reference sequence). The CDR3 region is CASSPGQGYNQPQHF. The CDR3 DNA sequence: TGTGCCAGCAGTCCCGGACAGGGGTACAATCAGCCCCAGCATTTT.

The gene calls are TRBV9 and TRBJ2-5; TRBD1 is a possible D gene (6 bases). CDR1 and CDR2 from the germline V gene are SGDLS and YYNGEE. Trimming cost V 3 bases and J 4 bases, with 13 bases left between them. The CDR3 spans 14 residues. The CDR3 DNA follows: TGTGCCAGCAGCGGGTGGATAGGGGGAGAGACCCAGTACTTC. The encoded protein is CASSGWIGGETQYF.

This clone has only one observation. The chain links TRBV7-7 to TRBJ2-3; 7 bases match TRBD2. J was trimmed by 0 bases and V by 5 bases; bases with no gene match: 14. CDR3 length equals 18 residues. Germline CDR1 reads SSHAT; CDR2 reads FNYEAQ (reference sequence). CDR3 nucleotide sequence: TGTGCCAGCAGCGCACCGTCCGGGACTACCTCAAGCACAGATACGCAGTATTTT. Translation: CASSAPSGTTSSTDTQYF.

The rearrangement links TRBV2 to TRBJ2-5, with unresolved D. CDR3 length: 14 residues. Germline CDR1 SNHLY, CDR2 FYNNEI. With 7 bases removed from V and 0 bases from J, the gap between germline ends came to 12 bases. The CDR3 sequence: CASTPVAYQETQYF. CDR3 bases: TGTGCCAGCACCCCAGTGGCCTACCAAGAGACCCAGTACTTC. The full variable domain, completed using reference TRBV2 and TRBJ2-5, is EPEVTQTPSHQVTQMGQEVILRCVPISNHLYFYWYRQILGQKVEFLVSFYNNEISEKSEIFDDQFSVERPDGSNFTLKIRSTKLEDSAMYFCASTPVAYQETQYFGPGTRLLVL.

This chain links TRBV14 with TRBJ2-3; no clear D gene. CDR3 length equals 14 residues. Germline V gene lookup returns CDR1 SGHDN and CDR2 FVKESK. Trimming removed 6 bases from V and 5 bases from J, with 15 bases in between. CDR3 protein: CASSPRQAQDTQYF. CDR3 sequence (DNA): TGTGCCAGCAGTCCCAGGCAGGCTCAAGATACGCAGTATTTT.

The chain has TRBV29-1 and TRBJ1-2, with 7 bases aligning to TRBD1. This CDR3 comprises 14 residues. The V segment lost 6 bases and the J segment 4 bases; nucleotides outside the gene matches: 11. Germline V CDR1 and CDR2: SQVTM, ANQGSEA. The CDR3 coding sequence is TGCAGCGTCGGGGGACAGCTGGCAGGCTATGGCTACACCTTC. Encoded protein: CSVGGQLAGYGYTF.

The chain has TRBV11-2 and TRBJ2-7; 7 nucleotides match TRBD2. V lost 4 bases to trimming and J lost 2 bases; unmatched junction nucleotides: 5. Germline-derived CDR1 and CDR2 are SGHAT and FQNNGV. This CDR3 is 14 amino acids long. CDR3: CASSWSGLAYEQYF. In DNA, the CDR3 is TGTGCCAGCAGCTGGAGTGGACTAGCCTACGAGCAGTACTTC.

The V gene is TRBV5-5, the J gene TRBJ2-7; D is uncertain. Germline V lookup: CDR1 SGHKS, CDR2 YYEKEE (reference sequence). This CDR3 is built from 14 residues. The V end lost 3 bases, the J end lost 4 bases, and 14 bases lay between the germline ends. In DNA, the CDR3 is TGTGCCAGCAGCTCGACTGTCAATACTTACGAGCAGTACTTC. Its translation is CASSSTVNTYEQYF.

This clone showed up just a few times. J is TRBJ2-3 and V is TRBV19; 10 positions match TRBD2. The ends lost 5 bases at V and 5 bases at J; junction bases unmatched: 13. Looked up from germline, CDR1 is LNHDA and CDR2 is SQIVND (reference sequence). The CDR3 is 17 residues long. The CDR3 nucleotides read TGTGCCAGTAGTCTAACTAAGGAGCGGGGGGGCCTAGATACGCAGTATTTT. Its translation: CASSLTKERGGLDTQYF.

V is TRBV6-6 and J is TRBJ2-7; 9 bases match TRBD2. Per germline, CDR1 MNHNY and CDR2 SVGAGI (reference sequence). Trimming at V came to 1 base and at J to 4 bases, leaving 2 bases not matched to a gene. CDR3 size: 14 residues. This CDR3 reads CASSYLREGYEQYF. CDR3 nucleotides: TGTGCCAGCAGTTACTTGCGGGAGGGTTACGAGCAGTACTTC.

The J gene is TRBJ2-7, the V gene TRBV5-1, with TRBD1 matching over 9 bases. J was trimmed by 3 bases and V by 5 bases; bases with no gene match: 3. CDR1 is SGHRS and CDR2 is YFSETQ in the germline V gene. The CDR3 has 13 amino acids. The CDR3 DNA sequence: TGCGCCAGCAGAACGACAGGGGGCTACGAGCAGTACTTC. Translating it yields CASRTTGGYEQYF.

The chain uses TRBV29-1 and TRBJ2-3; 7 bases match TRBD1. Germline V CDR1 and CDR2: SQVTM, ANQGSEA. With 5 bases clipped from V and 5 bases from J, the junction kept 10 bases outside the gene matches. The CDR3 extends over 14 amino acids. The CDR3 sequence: CSVFLDRAGDTQYF. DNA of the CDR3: TGCAGCGTTTTCCTAGACAGGGCGGGAGATACGCAGTATTTT.

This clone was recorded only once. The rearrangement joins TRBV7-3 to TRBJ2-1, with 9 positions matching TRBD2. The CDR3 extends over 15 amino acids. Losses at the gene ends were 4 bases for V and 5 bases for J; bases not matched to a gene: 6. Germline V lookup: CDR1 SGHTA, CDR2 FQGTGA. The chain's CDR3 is CASSSAGGPNNEQFF. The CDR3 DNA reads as TGTGCCAGCAGCTCGGCGGGAGGGCCGAACAATGAGCAGTTCTTC.

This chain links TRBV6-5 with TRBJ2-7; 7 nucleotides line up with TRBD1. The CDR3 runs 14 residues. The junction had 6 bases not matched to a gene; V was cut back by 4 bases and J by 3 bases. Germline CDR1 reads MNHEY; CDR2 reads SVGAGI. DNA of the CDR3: TGTGCCAGCAGTTCAGGACAGGCAGGCTACGAGCAGTACTTC. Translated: CASSSGQAGYEQYF.

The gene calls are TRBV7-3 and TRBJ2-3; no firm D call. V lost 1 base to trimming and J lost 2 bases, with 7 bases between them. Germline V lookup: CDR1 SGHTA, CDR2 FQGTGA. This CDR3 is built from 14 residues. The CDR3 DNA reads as TGTGCCAGCAGCTTAAGAGCTATCACAGATACGCAGTATTTT. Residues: CASSLRAITDTQYF.

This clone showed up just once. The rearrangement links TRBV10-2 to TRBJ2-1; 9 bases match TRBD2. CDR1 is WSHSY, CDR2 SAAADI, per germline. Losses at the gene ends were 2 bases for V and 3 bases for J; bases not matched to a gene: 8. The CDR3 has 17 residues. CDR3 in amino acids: CASSEPSGILFYNEQFF. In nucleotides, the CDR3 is TGCGCCAGCAGTGAGCCTAGCGGGATCCTCTTCTACAATGAGCAGTTCTTC.

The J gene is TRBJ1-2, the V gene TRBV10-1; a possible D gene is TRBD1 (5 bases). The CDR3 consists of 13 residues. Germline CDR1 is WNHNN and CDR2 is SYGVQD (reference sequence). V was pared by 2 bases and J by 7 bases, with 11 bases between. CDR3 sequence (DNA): TGCGCCAGCAGTGAGCGGGGGGATACTGGCTACACCTTC. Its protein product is CASSERGDTGYTF.

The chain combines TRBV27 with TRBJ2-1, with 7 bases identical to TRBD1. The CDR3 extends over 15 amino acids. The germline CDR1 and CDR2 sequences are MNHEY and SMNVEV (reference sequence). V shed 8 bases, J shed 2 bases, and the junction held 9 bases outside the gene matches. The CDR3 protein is CASVSPGTAYNEQFF. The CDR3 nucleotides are TGTGCCAGCGTTAGTCCCGGGACAGCCTACAATGAGCAGTTCTTC.

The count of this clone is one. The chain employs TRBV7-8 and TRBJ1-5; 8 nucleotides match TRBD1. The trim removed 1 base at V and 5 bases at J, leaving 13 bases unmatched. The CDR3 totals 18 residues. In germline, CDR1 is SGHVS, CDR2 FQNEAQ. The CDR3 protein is CASSLVGQGAASDQPQHF. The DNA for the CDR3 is TGTGCCAGCAGCTTAGTTGGGCAGGGGGCGGCCAGCGATCAGCCCCAGCATTTT.

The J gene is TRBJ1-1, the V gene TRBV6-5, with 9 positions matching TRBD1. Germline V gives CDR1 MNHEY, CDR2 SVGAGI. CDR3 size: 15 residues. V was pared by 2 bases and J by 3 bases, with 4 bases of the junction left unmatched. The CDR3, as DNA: TGTGCCAGCAGTTACACAGGGGGCATGGACACTGAAGCTTTCTTT. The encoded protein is CASSYTGGMDTEAFF.

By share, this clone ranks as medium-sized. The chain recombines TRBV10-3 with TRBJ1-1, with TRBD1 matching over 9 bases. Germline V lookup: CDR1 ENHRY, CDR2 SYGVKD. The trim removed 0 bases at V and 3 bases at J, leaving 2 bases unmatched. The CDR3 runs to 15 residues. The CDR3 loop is CAISESTGGDTEAFF. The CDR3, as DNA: TGTGCCATCAGTGAGTCGACAGGGGGGGACACTGAAGCTTTCTTT.

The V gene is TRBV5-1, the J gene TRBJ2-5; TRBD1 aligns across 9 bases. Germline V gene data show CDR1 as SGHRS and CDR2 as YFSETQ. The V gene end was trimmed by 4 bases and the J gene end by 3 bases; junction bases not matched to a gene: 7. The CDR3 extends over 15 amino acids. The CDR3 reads CASSPGTGSEETQYF. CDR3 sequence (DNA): TGCGCCAGCAGCCCTGGGACAGGGTCAGAAGAGACCCAGTACTTC.

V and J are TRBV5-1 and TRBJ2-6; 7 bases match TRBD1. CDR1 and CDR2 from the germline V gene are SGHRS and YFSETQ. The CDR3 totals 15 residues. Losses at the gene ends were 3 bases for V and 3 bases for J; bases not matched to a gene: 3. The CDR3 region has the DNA TGCGCCAGCAGCTCAGGGGGTGGTGGGGCCAACGTCCTGACTTTC. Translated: CASSSGGGGANVLTF.

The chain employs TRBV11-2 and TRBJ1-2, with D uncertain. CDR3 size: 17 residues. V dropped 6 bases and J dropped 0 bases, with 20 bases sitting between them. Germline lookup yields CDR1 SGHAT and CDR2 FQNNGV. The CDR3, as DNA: TGTGCCAGCAGGGGAGGGATTACAGCGCACCCTAACTATGGCTACACCTTC. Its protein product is CASRGGITAHPNYGYTF.